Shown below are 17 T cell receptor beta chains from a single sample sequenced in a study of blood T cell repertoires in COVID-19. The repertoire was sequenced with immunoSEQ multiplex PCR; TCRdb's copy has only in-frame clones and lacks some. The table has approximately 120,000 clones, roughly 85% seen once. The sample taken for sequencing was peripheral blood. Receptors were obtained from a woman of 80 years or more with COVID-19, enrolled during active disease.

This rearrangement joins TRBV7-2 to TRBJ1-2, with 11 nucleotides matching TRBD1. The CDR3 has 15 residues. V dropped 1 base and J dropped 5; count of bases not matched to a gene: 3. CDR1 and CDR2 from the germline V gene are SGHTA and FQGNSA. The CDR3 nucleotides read TGTGCCAGCAGCTTAGGGGACAGGGGGGCATATGGCTACACCTTC. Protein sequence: CASSLGDRGAYGYTF.

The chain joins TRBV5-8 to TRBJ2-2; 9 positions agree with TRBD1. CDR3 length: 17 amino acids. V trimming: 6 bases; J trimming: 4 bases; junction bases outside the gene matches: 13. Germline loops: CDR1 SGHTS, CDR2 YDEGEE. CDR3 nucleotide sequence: TGTGCCAGCATGAGTGCGCCCGGGACAGGGAGCACCGGGGAGCTGTTTTTT. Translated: CASMSAPGTGSTGELFF.

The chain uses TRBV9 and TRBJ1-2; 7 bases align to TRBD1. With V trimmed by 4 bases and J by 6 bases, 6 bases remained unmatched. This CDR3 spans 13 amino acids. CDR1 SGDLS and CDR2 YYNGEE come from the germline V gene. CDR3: CASSTTGSNGYTF. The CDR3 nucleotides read TGTGCCAGCAGCACGACAGGGAGTAATGGCTACACCTTC.

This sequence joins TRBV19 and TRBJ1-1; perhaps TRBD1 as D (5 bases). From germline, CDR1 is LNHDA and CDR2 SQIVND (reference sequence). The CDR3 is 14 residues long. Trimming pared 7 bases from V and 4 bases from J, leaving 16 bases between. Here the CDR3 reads CASNVGQLFTEAFF. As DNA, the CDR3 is TGTGCCAGTAATGTGGGGCAGTTATTCACTGAAGCTTTCTTT.

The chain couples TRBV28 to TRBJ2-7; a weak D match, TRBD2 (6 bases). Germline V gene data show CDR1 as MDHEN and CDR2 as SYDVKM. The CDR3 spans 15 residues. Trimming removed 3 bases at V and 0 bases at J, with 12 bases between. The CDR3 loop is CASSLAGSLSYEQYF. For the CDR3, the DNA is TGTGCCAGCAGTTTGGCCGGGAGCCTCTCCTACGAGCAGTACTTC.

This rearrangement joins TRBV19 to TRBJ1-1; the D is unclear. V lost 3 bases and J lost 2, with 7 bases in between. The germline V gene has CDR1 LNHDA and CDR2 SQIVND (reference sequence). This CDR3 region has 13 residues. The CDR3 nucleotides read TGTGCCAGTAGTATGTCGTCCAACACTGAAGCTTTCTTT. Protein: CASSMSSNTEAFF.

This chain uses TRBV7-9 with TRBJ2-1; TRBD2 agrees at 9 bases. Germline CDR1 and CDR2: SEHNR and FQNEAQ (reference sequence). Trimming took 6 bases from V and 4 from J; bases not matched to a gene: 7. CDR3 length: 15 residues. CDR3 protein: CASSFGLASYNEQFF. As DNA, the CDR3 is TGTGCCAGCAGTTTTGGACTAGCGAGTTACAATGAGCAGTTCTTC.

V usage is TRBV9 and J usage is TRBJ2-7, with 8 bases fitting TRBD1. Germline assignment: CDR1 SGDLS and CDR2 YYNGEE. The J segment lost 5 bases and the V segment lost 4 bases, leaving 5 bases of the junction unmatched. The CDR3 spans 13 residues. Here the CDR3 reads CASSPGTGNEQYF. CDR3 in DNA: TGTGCCAGCAGCCCTGGGACAGGAAACGAGCAGTACTTC.

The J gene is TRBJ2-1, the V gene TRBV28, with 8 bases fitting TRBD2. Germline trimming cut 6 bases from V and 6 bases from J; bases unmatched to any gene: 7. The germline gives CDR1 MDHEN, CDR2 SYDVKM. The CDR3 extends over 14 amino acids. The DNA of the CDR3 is TGTGCCAGCAGCGCGGGAGGAAGGTCCAATGAGCAGTTCTTC. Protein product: CASSAGGRSNEQFF.

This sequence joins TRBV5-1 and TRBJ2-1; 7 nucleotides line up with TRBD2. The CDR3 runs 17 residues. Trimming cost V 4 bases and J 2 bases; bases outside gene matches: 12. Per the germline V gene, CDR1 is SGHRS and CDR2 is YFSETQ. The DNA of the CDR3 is TGCGCCAGCAGCCCGCGTGGGGGAGGGGCCCCCTACAATGAGCAGTTCTTC. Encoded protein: CASSPRGGGAPYNEQFF.

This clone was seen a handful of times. The CDR3 is CASSRATNEKLFF. CDR3 coding DNA: TGTGCCAGCAGCCGTGCAACTAATGAAAAACTGTTTTTT. The chain employs TRBV7-9 and TRBJ1-4, with D unclear. The CDR3 extends over 13 amino acids. CDR1 is SEHNR and CDR2 is FQNEAQ in the germline V gene (reference sequence). Trimming shortened V by 5 bases and J by 0 bases, and 4 bases separated the two germline ends.

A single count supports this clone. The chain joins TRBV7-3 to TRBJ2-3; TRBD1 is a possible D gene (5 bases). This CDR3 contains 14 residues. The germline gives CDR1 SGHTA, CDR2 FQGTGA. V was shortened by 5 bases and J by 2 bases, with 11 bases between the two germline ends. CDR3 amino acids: CASSPSGFTDTQYF. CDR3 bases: TGTGCCAGCAGCCCGTCAGGGTTCACAGATACGCAGTATTTT.

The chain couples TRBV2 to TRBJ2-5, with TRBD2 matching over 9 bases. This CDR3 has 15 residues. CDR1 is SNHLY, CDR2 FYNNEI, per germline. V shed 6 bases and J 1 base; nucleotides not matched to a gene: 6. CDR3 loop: CASRVGLAPQETQYF. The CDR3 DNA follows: TGTGCCAGCAGGGTAGGACTAGCGCCCCAAGAGACCCAGTACTTC.

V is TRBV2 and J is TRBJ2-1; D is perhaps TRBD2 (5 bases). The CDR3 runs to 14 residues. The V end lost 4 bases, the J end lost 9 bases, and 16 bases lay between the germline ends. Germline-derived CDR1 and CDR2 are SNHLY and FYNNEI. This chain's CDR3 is CASSVLPNRGEQFF. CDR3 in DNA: TGTGCCAGCAGTGTCCTCCCCAACCGGGGTGAGCAGTTCTTC.

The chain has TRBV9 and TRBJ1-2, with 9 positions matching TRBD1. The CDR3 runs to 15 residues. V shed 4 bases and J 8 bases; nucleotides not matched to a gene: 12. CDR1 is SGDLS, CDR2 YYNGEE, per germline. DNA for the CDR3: TGTGCCAGCAGCCGAACAGGGGGCGCCTCTGGAGGCTACACCTTC. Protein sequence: CASSRTGGASGGYTF.

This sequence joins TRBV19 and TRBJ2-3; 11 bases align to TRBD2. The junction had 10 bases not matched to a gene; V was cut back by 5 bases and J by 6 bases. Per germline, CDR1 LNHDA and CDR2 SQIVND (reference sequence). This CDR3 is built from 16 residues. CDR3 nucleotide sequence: TGTGCCAGTAGTCTGGGACTAGCGGTCCTCGGGGATACGCAGTATTTT. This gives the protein CASSLGLAVLGDTQYF.

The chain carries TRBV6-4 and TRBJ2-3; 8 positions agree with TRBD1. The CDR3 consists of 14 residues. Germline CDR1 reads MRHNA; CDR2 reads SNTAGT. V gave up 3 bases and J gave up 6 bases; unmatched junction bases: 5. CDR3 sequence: CASSETGEVDTQYF. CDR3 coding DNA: TGTGCCAGCAGTGAGACAGGGGAAGTGGATACGCAGTATTTT.